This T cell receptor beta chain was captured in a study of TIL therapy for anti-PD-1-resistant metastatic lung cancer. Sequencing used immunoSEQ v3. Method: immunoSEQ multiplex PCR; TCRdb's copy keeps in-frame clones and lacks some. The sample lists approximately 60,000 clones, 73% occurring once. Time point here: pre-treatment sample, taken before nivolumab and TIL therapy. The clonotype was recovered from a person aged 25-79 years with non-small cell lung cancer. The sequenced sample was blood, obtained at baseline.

The CDR3: CASSLSGSPYNEQFF. In nucleotides, the CDR3 is TGTGCCAGTTCCTTGAGCGGGAGTCCCTACAATGAGCAGTTCTTC. The chain carries TRBV6-1 and TRBJ2-1, with TRBD2 matching 8 bases. Germline V CDR1 and CDR2: MNHNS, SASEGT. V lost 9 bases and J lost 2; bases outside the gene matches: 9. This CDR3 is built from 15 residues.